The next 30 T cell receptor beta chains were all read from a single sample in a study of blood T cell repertoires in COVID-19 (dated by TCRdb to 2018 to 2021). The library was prepared using the immunoSEQ multiplex PCR assay. TCRdb re-hosts the immuneACCESS table, in-frame sequences only. Its copies lack some clones; in the studies checked, an unresolved V gene accounts for under half of them, and the cause for the rest is not known. The sample table contains roughly 360,000 clones; only one count was recorded for over 80% of them. Jointly, the top ten make up approximately 5% of the sample. Sequencing was performed on PBMCs or T cells enriched from blood (not recorded which). The receptors originated from a woman between 45 and 65 years old who had recovered from COVID-19.

This chain uses TRBV6-5 with TRBJ1-5; D remains ambiguous. CDR3 length: 13 residues. Looked up from germline, CDR1 is MNHEY and CDR2 is SVGAGI. V was pared by 6 bases and J by 3 bases, with 9 bases between. The CDR3: CASSGDYNQPQHF. CDR3 DNA sequence: TGTGCCAGCAGCGGAGATTACAATCAGCCCCAGCATTTT.

The rearrangement uses TRBV19 and TRBJ1-2, with 9 bases that match TRBD1. The CDR3 consists of 17 residues. V lost 3 bases to trimming and J lost 2 bases; unmatched junction nucleotides: 10. In germline, CDR1 is LNHDA, CDR2 SQIVND (reference sequence). Here the CDR3 reads CASSMPPPTGGNYGYTF. CDR3 DNA: TGTGCCAGTAGTATGCCCCCCCCGACAGGGGGGAACTATGGCTACACCTTC.

The chain couples TRBV30 to TRBJ1-1; 7 nucleotides align to TRBD1. This CDR3 has 13 residues. The J segment lost 3 bases and the V segment lost 3 bases, leaving 4 bases of the junction unmatched. Germline assignment: CDR1 GTSNPN and CDR2 SVGIG (reference sequence). CDR3 sequence (DNA): TGTGCCTGGAGGACAGGGTTGGACACTGAAGCTTTCTTT. Its protein product is CAWRTGLDTEAFF. Full variable domain (missing parts from reference TRBV30 and TRBJ1-1): SQTIHQWPATLVQPVGSPLSLECTVEGTSNPNLYWYRQAAGRGLQLLFYSVGIGQISSEVPQNLSASRPQDRQFILSSKKLLLSDSGFYLCAWRTGLDTEAFFGQGTRLTVV.

This chain connects TRBV9 to TRBJ1-2; TRBD1 agrees at 10 bases. The V gene's germline CDR1 is SGDLS and CDR2 YYNGEE. The CDR3 is 19 amino acids. Trimming took 1 base from V and 6 from J; bases not matched to a gene: 18. The DNA for the CDR3 is TGTGCCAGCAGCGTACAGACAGGGGGCATGGAGGATCTGAGGGATGGCTACACCTTC. Residues: CASSVQTGGMEDLRDGYTF.

This clone appeared a single time. The genes are TRBV10-3 and TRBJ1-4, with TRBD1 identical over 7 bases. The germline V gene has CDR1 ENHRY and CDR2 SYGVKD. The CDR3 covers 13 residues. The ends lost 7 bases at V and 6 bases at J; junction bases unmatched: 5. CDR3 region: CAIKGQLYEKLFF. In DNA form, the CDR3 reads TGTGCCATCAAGGGACAGCTTTATGAAAAACTGTTTTTT.

The CDR3 DNA follows: TGTGCCAGCAGCGCCCGGGAGGGGGTGGGAAACACCATATATTTT. Translated, it gives CASSAREGVGNTIYF. V usage is TRBV9 and J usage is TRBJ1-3, with D tentatively TRBD1 (6 bases). CDR3 size: 15 residues. Germline lookup yields CDR1 SGDLS and CDR2 YYNGEE. Trimming stripped 3 bases from V and 4 bases from J, with 14 bases between. The entire variable domain, with the rest obtained from reference TRBV9 and TRBJ1-3, is as follows: DSGVTQTPKHLITATGQRVTLRCSPRSGDLSVYWYQQSLDQGLQFLIQYYNGEERAKGNILERFSAQQFPDLHSELNLSSLELGDSALYFCASSAREGVGNTIYFGEGSWLTVV.

The chain recombines TRBV11-2 with TRBJ2-7; tentatively, D is TRBD1 (6 bases). The CDR3 loop spans 14 amino acids. V was cut by 0 bases and J by 5 bases, with 11 bases left in between. Germline V lookup: CDR1 SGHAT, CDR2 FQNNGV. The CDR3 region is CASSLDLQGHEQYF. The DNA of the CDR3 is TGTGCCAGCAGCTTAGATCTACAGGGCCACGAGCAGTACTTC.

The CDR3 sequence: CASSQRLYGARAYGYTF. The CDR3 region has the DNA TGTGCCAGTAGTCAACGATTGTATGGGGCCAGAGCATATGGCTACACCTTC. This chain links TRBV19 with TRBJ1-2, with D possibly being TRBD1 (5 bases). Germline V gene data show CDR1 as LNHDA and CDR2 as SQIVND (reference sequence). Trimming took 5 bases from V and 5 from J, leaving 24 bases between them. The CDR3 extends over 17 amino acids. The entire variable domain, with the rest obtained from reference TRBV19 and TRBJ1-2, is as follows: DGGITQSPKYLFRKEGQNVTLSCEQNLNHDAMYWYRQDPGQGLRLIYYSQIVNDFQKGDIAEGYSVSREKKESFPLTVTSAQKNPTAFYLCASSQRLYGARAYGYTFGSGTRLTVV.

The J gene is TRBJ2-1, the V gene TRBV6-5, with 9 bases that match TRBD2. The CDR3 has 15 amino acids. The V gene end was trimmed by 6 bases and the J gene end by 3 bases; junction bases not matched to a gene: 6. The germline gives CDR1 MNHEY, CDR2 SVGAGI. This chain's CDR3 is CASRKAGGHYNEQFF. The CDR3, as DNA: TGTGCCAGCAGAAAAGCGGGAGGTCACTACAATGAGCAGTTCTTC.

This clone was seen just once. The CDR3 DNA sequence: TGTGCCAGCAGCTCGGGACTCCCCACAGATACGCAGTATTTT. Amino acid sequence: CASSSGLPTDTQYF. The V and J genes are TRBV7-7 and TRBJ2-3; tentative D call: TRBD2 (6 bases). The CDR3 is 14 residues long. V lost 4 bases and J lost 2, with 10 bases in between. Germline CDR1 reads SSHAT; CDR2 reads FNYEAQ (reference sequence).

The J gene is TRBJ2-5, the V gene TRBV5-1, with TRBD1 matching over 9 bases. Germline CDR1 reads SGHRS; CDR2 reads YFSETQ. J was trimmed by 1 base and V by 0 bases; bases with no gene match: 7. The CDR3 contains 17 residues. CDR3 nucleotide sequence: TGCGCCAGCAGCTTGGCCAGCCCGACAGGGGGCCAAGAGACCCAGTACTTC. This gives the protein CASSLASPTGGQETQYF.

The gene calls are TRBV7-2 and TRBJ1-2; 7 bases agree with TRBD1. In germline, CDR1 is SGHTA, CDR2 FQGNSA. Unmatched junction bases numbered 7, after V lost 1 base and J lost 8 bases. The CDR3 spans 14 residues. As DNA, the CDR3 is TGTGCCAGCAGCTTAGAGGTGACAGGGCGAGGCTACACCTTC. This encodes CASSLEVTGRGYTF.

V and J are TRBV6-2 or TRBV6-3 and TRBJ1-5; D remains ambiguous. This CDR3 has 13 residues. Trimming removed 2 bases from V and 6 bases from J, with 8 bases in between. Germline CDR1 MNHEY, CDR2 SVGEGT. For the CDR3, the DNA is TGTGCCAGCAGTTACGGCGGGTTTCAGCCCCAGCATTTT. This translates into CASSYGGFQPQHF.

V is TRBV9 and J is TRBJ2-7, with 8 bases matching TRBD1. Germline CDR1 is SGDLS and CDR2 is YYNGEE. This CDR3 spans 14 amino acids. Unmatched junction bases numbered 5, after V lost 1 base and J lost 5 bases. CDR3 sequence reads: CASSVYGQGDEQYF. As DNA, the CDR3 is TGTGCCAGCAGCGTATACGGACAGGGCGACGAGCAGTACTTC. Supplemented by reference TRBV9 and TRBJ2-7, the full variable domain reads DSGVTQTPKHLITATGQRVTLRCSPRSGDLSVYWYQQSLDQGLQFLIQYYNGEERAKGNILERFSAQQFPDLHSELNLSSLELGDSALYFCASSVYGQGDEQYFGPGTRLTVT.

V is TRBV7-2 and J is TRBJ2-3, with a weak D call TRBD2 (7 bases). Germline CDR1 is SGHTA and CDR2 is FQGNSA. V dropped 2 bases and J dropped 2 bases, with 17 bases sitting between them. CDR3 length: 17 residues. CDR3 nucleotide sequence: TGTGCCAGCAGCTTATTAACGGGCGCGGGGGCCACAGATACGCAGTATTTT. As protein: CASSLLTGAGATDTQYF.

The genes are TRBV19 and TRBJ1-1; 7 bases are shared with TRBD1. Germline V gene sequence: CDR1 LNHDA, CDR2 SQIVND (reference sequence). The CDR3 sequence is 14 residues long. Unmatched junction bases numbered 9, after V lost 10 bases and J lost 1 base. DNA for the CDR3: TGTGCCATCCAAAGGGGGCCAGCGAACACTGAAGCTTTCTTT. The encoded protein is CAIQRGPANTEAFF.

The chain employs TRBV2 and TRBJ2-3, with a tentative D call TRBD2 (6 bases). The length of the CDR3 is 14 residues. Trimming took off 10 bases at V and 3 bases at J, with 17 bases between the two ends. Germline values: CDR1 SNHLY, CDR2 FYNNEI. The CDR3 spells CAIGVDYRTDTQYF. The CDR3 bases are TGTGCCATAGGGGTGGACTACCGAACAGATACGCAGTATTTT. The whole variable domain, remainder taken from reference TRBV2 and TRBJ2-3, is EPEVTQTPSHQVTQMGQEVILRCVPISNHLYFYWYRQILGQKVEFLVSFYNNEISEKSEIFDDQFSVERPDGSNFTLKIRSTKLEDSAMYFCAIGVDYRTDTQYFGPGTRLTVL.

The chain employs TRBV29-1 and TRBJ1-4; D not resolved. This CDR3 has 14 amino acids. With 4 bases removed from V and 8 bases from J, the gap between germline ends came to 17 bases. Germline CDR1 SQVTM, CDR2 ANQGSEA. Here the CDR3 DNA reads TGCAGCGTTGGTGATGTCGGGGTAGGCGAAAAACTGTTTTTT. Translating gives CSVGDVGVGEKLFF.

V is TRBV27 and J is TRBJ1-3, with a possible D match to TRBD1 (6 bases). CDR1 and CDR2 (germline): MNHEY, SMNVEV (reference sequence). Trimming cost V 6 bases and J 4 bases, with 10 bases left between them. This CDR3 spans 13 amino acids. The CDR3 DNA follows: TGTGCCAGCAGAACAGGGTACGGAAACACCATATATTTT. Encoded protein: CASRTGYGNTIYF.

The rearrangement joins TRBV29-1 to TRBJ2-2; possible D gene TRBD1, 6 bases. This CDR3 has 14 residues. Per the germline V gene, CDR1 is SQVTM and CDR2 is ANQGSEA. The V end lost 4 bases, the J end lost 3 bases, and 12 bases lay between the germline ends. The CDR3 spells CSVGGGQDTGELFF. For the CDR3, the DNA is TGCAGCGTTGGTGGGGGACAAGACACCGGGGAGCTGTTTTTT.

This clone was recorded only once. The chain uses TRBV7-2 and TRBJ1-2, with D perhaps TRBD1 (5 bases). V was shortened by 2 bases and J by 6 bases, with 13 bases between the two germline ends. The CDR3 has 14 residues. Germline assignment: CDR1 SGHTA and CDR2 FQGNSA. The CDR3 region has the DNA TGTGCCAGCAGCTTAACCCCCAGGGCTAATGGCTACACCTTC. Protein: CASSLTPRANGYTF. The variable domain in full, with the rest retrieved from reference TRBV7-2 and TRBJ1-2, is GAGVSQSPSNKVTEKGKDVELRCDPISGHTALYWYRQSLGQGLEFLIYFQGNSAPDKSGLPSDRFSAERTGGSVSTLTIQRTQQEDSAVYLCASSLTPRANGYTFGSGTRLTVV.

This chain links TRBV18 with TRBJ2-2, with 8 bases fitting TRBD2. Germline lookup yields CDR1 KGHSH and CDR2 LQKENI. V lost 3 bases to trimming and J lost 4 bases; unmatched junction nucleotides: 7. The length of the CDR3 is 16 residues. The CDR3 DNA reads TGTGCCAGCTCACCTGGCGGGAGGAGAGGCACCGGGGAGCTGTTTTTT. Residues: CASSPGGRRGTGELFF.

This clone was counted a single time. The V and J genes are TRBV4-3 and TRBJ2-2; D remains unclear. Germline CDR1 and CDR2: LGHNA and YSLEER. Trimming shortened V by 0 bases and J by 7 bases, and 3 bases separated the two germline ends. The CDR3 extends over 12 amino acids. This chain's CDR3 is CASSQDLGELFF. CDR3 coding DNA: TGCGCCAGCAGCCAAGATCTCGGGGAGCTGTTTTTT.

The CDR3 nucleotides are TGTGCCAGCAGCTTAGAAAGCAACGACAATGAGCAGTTCTTC. This codes for CASSLESNDNEQFF. The V and J genes are TRBV13 and TRBJ2-1; D unresolved. Deletions cut 1 base from V and 5 bases from J, with 9 bases between. The CDR3 has 14 amino acids. CDR1 and CDR2 (germline): PRHDT, FYEKMQ (reference sequence). The full variable domain, with the rest looked up from reference TRBV13 and TRBJ2-1, is AAGVIQSPRHLIKEKRETATLKCYPIPRHDTVYWYQQGPGQDPQFLISFYEKMQSDKGSIPDRFSAQQFSDYHSELNMSSLELGDSALYFCASSLESNDNEQFFGPGTRLTVL.

This rearrangement joins TRBV10-3 to TRBJ1-1; D ambiguous. V was shortened by 5 bases and J by 1 base, with 5 bases between the two germline ends. The CDR3 extends over 12 amino acids. Germline CDR1 reads ENHRY; CDR2 reads SYGVKD. The chain's CDR3 is CAISRENTEAFF. In nucleotides, the CDR3 is TGTGCCATCAGTCGGGAGAACACTGAAGCTTTCTTT.

The rearrangement uses TRBV6-6 and TRBJ1-5; a possible D gene is TRBD1 (6 bases). V lost 2 bases to trimming and J lost 11 bases, with 22 bases between them. CDR1 MNHNY and CDR2 SVGAGI come from the germline V gene (reference sequence). This CDR3 has 16 residues. CDR3 DNA sequence: TGTGCCAGCAGTTACCGAACGGGACAACCCCATGCGGCCCAGCATTTT. Translation: CASSYRTGQPHAAQHF.

The chain recombines TRBV11-2 with TRBJ1-6, with 7 nucleotides matching TRBD1. CDR3 size: 14 residues. After removal of 2 bases from V and 8 bases from J, the junction contained 3 bases not matched to a gene. Germline V gene sequence: CDR1 SGHAT, CDR2 FQNNGV. CDR3 in DNA: TGTGCCAGCAGCTTACACAGGGGTGATTCACCCCTCCACTTT. It translates to CASSLHRGDSPLHF. Full variable domain (missing parts from reference TRBV11-2 and TRBJ1-6): EAGVAQSPRYKIIEKRQSVAFWCNPISGHATLYWYQQILGQGPKLLIQFQNNGVVDDSQLPKDRFSAERLKGVDSTLKIQPAKLEDSAVYLCASSLHRGDSPLHFGNGTRLTVT.

In this sample, this clone turned up a few times. The genes are TRBV27 and TRBJ1-4; possible D gene TRBD1, 5 bases. Trimming removed 5 bases from V and 7 bases from J, with 23 bases in between. This CDR3 is 17 amino acids long. Germline V gene sequence: CDR1 MNHEY, CDR2 SMNVEV (reference sequence). The CDR3, as DNA: TGTGCCAGCAGTCTTCTACCGTCCCCCAGGGAAAGTGAAAAACTGTTTTTT. This gives the protein CASSLLPSPRESEKLFF.

This rearrangement joins TRBV5-1 to TRBJ2-7, with a possible D match to TRBD2 (6 bases). The V end lost 7 bases, the J end lost 3 bases, and 14 bases lay between the germline ends. The CDR3 loop spans 13 amino acids. The germline V gene encodes CDR1 SGHRS and CDR2 YFSETQ. The CDR3 loop reads CASSGSDYYEQYF. DNA for the CDR3: TGCGCCAGCTCCGGGTCGGACTACTACGAGCAGTACTTC.

This clone appeared a few times. The V call is TRBV3-1 (or the pseudogene TRBV3-2), the J call TRBJ2-7, with D perhaps matching TRBD2 (6 bases). V lost 4 bases to trimming and J lost 7 bases, with 26 bases between them. Germline loops: CDR1 LGHDT, CDR2 YNNKEL (reference sequence). This CDR3 spans 17 amino acids. The CDR3 sequence: CASSRGRTSGFWGEQYF. The CDR3 DNA reads as TGTGCCAGCAGCCGGGGGAGGACCTCAGGTTTTTGGGGGGAGCAGTACTTC.